The clone carrying this T cell receptor beta chain was counted only a few times. The entry originates in a study of patients and donors after allogeneic stem cell transplantation. TCRdb re-called the RT-PCR reads with MiXCR, one entry per CDR3 protein. The table lists about 960,000 distinct CDR3 sequences, 15% to 20% of them singletons. V was shortened by 0 bases and J by 10 bases, with 6 bases between the two germline ends. The CDR3 loop spans 11 amino acids. Germline CDR1 LGHDT, CDR2 YNNKEL (reference sequence). The chain joins TRBV3-1 to TRBJ1-1; D gene uncertain. The specimen sequenced was blood, either unsorted or a sorted T cell fraction (not recorded which). The sequence was collected from a human donor who was either an allogeneic HSCT recipient or a stem cell or donor lymphocyte infusion donor (not recorded which). It is not recorded whose cells these are; they may come from a transplant donor. The CDR3 bases are TGTGCCAGCAGCCAAGACGCTGCAGCTTTCTTT. This sequence encodes CASSQDAAAFF. The full variable domain, rest sourced from reference TRBV3-1 and TRBJ1-1, is DTAVSQTPKYLVTQMGNDKSIKCEQNLGHDTMYWYKQDSKKFLKIMFSYNNKELIINETVPNRFSPKSPDKAHLNLHINSLELGDSAVYFCASSQDAAAFFGQGTRLTVV.